Following are 2 T cell receptor beta chains from one sample sequenced in a study of CD8 T cells in ankylosing spondylitis. MiXCR was run by TCRdb on the 5' RACE reads, yielding one entry per CDR3 protein. The sample gives a few hundred thousand distinct CDR3 sequences, about 10% of which show up once; under 7% is in the top ten. The sample consisted of blood, either unsorted or a sorted T cell fraction (not recorded which). All receptors derive from a male donor with ankylosing spondylitis or in good health (not recorded which).

Worth noting for this clonotype: At one end the junction does not follow the germline gene, possibly because of a read error. V is TRBV12-3 or TRBV12-4 and J is TRBJ2-3; 7 bases line up with TRBD2. The CDR3 sequence is 19 residues long. The CDR3 region has the DNA TGTGCCAGCTGTTTCCCGGTCGCAGGGCGGCTAGCGGAGACAGATACGCAGTATTTT. Its protein product is CASCFPVAGRLAETDTQYF.

This clonotype was observed many times. The rearrangement uses TRBV5-1 and TRBJ2-1; D not resolved. Germline values: CDR1 SGHRS, CDR2 YFSETQ. This CDR3 has 13 residues. Trimming left V 1 base short and J 9 bases short, with 11 bases between. The CDR3, as DNA: TGCGCCAGCAGCTTGATAGCTGAGAGTGAGCAGTTCTTC. It codes for CASSLIAESEQFF.